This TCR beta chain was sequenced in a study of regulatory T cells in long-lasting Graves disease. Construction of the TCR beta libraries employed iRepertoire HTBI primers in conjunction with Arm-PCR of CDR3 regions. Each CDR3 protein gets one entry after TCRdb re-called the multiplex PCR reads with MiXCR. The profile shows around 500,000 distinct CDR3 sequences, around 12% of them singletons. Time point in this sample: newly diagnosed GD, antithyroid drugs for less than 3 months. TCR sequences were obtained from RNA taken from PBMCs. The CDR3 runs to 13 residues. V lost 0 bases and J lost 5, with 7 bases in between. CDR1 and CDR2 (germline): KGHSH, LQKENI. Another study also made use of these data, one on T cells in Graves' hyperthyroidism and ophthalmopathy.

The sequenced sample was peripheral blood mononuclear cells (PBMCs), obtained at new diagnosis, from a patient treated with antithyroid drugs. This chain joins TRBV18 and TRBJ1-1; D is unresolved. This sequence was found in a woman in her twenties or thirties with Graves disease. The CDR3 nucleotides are TGTGCCAGCTCACCACCCAGTGAGACTGAAGCTTTCTTT. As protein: CASSPPSETEAFF.